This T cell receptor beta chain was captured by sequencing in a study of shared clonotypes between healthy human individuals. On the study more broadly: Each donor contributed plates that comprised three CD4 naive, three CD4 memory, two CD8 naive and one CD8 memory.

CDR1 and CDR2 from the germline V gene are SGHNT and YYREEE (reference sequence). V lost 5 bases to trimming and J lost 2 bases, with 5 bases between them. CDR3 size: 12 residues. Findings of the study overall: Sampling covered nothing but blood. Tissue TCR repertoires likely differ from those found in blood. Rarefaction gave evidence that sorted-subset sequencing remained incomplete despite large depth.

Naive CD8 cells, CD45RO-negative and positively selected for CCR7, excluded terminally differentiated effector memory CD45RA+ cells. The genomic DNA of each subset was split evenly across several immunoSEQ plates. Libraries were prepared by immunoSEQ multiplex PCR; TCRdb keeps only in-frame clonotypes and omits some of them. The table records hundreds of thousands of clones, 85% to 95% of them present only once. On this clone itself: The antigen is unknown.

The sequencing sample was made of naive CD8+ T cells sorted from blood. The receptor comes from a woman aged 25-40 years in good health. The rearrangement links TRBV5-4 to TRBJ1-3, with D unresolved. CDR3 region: CASRETGNTIYF. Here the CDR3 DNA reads TGTGCCAGCAGGGAGACTGGAAACACCATATATTTT.